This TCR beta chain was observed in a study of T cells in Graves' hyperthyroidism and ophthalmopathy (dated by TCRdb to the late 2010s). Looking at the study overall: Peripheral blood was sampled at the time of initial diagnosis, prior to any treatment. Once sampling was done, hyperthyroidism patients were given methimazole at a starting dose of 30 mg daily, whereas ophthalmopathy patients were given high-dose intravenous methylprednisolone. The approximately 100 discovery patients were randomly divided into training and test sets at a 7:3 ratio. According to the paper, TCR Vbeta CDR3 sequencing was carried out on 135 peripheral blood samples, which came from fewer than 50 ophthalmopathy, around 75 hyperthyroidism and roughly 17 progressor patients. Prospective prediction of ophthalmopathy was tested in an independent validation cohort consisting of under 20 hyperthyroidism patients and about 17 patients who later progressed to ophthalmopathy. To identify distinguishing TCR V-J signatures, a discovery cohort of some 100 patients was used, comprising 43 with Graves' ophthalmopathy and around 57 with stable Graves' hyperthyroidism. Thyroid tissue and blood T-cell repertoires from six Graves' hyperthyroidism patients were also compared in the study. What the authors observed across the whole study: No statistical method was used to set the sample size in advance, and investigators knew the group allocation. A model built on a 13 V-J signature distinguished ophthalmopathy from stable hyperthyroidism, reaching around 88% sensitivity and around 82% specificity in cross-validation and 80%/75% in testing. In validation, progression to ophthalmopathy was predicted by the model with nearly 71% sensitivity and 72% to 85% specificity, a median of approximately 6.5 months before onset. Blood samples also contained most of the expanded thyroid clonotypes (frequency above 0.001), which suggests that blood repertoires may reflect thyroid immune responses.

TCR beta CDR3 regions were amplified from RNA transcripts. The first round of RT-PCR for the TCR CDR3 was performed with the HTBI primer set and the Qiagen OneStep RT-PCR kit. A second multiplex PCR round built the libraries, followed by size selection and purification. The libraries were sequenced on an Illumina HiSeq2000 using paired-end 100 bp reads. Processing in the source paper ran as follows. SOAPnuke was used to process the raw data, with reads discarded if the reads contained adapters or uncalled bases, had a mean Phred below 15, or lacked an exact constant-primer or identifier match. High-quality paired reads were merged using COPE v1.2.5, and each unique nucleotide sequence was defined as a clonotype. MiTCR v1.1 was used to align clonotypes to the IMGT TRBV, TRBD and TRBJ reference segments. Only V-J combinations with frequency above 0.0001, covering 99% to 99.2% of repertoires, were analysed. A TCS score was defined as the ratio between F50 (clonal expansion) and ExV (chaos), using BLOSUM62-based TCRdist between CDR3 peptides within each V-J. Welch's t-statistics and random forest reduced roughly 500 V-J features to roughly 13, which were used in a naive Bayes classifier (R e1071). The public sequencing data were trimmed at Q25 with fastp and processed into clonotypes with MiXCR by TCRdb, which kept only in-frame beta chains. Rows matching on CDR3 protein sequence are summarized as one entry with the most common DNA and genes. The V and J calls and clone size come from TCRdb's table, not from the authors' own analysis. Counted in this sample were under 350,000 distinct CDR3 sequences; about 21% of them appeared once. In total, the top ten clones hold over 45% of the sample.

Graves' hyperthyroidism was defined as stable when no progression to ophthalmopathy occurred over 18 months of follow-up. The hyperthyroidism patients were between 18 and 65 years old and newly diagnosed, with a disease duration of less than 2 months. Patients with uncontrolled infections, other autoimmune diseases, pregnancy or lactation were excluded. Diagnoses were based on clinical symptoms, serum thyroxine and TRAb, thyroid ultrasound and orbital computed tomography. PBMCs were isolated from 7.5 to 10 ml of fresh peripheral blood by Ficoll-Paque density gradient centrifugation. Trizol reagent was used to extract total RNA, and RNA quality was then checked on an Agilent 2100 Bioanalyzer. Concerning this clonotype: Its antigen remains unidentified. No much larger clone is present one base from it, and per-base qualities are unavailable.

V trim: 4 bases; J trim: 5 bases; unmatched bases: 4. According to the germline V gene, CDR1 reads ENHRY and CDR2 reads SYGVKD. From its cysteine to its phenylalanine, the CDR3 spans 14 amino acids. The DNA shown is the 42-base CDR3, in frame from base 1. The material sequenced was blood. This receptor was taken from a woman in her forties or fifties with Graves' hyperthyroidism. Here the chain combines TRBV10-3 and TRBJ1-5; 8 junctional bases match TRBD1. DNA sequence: TGTGCCATCAGTGGGACAGGGAAGGATCAGCCCCAGCATTTT. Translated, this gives CAISGTGKDQPQHF.